This TCR beta chain was obtained from a study of blood T cell repertoires in COVID-19. As to this clone: One end of the junction is discordant with germline, which a read error may explain.

TCRdb's copy holds only in-frame clones and misses some; the assay was immunoSEQ multiplex PCR. The table lists about 66,000 clones, about 86% of them singletons. The CDR3 covers 13 residues. Germline CDR1 and CDR2: LGHDT and YNNKEL (reference sequence). Sequences were obtained from peripheral blood. This clonotype was sampled from a man between 50 and 59 years old with active COVID-19. This chain connects TRBV3-1 (or the pseudogene TRBV3-2) to TRBJ1-2; D gene unclear. The CDR3 sequence: CASSPTTSSGPNF. As DNA, the CDR3 is TGTGCCAGCAGCCCTACGACTTCGAGTGGTCCCAACTTC.